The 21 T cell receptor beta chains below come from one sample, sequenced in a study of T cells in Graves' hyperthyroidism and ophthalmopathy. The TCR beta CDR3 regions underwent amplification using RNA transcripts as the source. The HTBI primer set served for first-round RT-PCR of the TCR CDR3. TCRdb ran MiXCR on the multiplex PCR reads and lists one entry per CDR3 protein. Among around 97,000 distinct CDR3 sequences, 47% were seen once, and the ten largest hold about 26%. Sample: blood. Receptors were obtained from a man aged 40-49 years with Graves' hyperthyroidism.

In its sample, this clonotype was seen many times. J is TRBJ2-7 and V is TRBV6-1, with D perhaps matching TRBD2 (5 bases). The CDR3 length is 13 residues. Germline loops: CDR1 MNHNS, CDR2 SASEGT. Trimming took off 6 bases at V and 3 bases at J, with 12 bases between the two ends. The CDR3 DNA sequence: TGTGCCAGCAGCCGAGAGGGCCGCTACGAGCAGTACTTC. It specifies CASSREGRYEQYF.

The CDR3 sequence: CASSRVWGYTF. CDR3 DNA: TGTGCCAGCTCCCGGGTGTGGGGCTACACCTTC. The rearrangement links TRBV19 to TRBJ1-2; no firm D call. The germline V gene has CDR1 LNHDA and CDR2 SQIVND (reference sequence). This CDR3 is 11 amino acids long. V lost 9 bases and J 8 bases, leaving 13 bases between the germline ends.

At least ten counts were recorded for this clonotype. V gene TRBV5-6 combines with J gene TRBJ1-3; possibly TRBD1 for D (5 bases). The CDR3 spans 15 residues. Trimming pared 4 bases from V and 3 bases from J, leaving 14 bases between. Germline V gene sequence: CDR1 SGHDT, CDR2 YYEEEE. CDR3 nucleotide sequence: TGTGCCAGCAGCAGACAGCGTTTGGGTGGAAACACCATATATTTT. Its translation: CASSRQRLGGNTIYF. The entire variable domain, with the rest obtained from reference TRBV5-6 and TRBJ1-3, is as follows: DAGVTQSPTHLIKTRGQQVTLRCSPKSGHDTVSWYQQALGQGPQFIFQYYEEEERQRGNFPDRFSGHQFPNYSSELNVNALLLGDSALYLCASSRQRLGGNTIYFGEGSWLTVV.

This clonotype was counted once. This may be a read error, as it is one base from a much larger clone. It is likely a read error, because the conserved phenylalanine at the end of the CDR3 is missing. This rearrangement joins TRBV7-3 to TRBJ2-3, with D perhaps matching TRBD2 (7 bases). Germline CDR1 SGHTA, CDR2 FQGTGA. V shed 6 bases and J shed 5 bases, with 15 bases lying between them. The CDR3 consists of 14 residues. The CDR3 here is CASSFGGAGDTQYS. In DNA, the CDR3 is TGTGCCAGCAGTTTTGGGGGGGCGGGAGATACGCAGTATTCT.

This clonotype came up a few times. The CDR3 protein is CASSFTGALVETQYF. CDR3 nucleotide sequence: TGTGCCAGCAGCTTTACAGGGGCACTTGTGGAGACCCAGTACTTC. The chain has TRBV5-6 and TRBJ2-5, with 7 bases identical to TRBD1. Trimming cost V 2 bases and J 5 bases; bases outside gene matches: 9. Per the germline V gene, CDR1 is SGHDT and CDR2 is YYEEEE. CDR3 length: 15 amino acids.

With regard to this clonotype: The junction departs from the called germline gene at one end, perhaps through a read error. CDR3 nucleotides: TGCAGCGTCAACGGACAGGGGGTTGACACGGAAGCTTTCTTT. Its protein product is CSVNGQGVDTEAFF. The chain joins TRBV29-1 to TRBJ1-1; TRBD1 aligns across 10 bases. This CDR3 is 14 amino acids long. Per the germline V gene, CDR1 is SQVTM and CDR2 is ANQGSEA.

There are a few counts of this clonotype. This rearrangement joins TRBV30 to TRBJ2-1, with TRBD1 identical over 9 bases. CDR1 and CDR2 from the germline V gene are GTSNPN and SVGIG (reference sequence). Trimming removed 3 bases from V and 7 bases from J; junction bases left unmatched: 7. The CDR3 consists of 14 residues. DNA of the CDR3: TGTGCCTGGAGCGTAGAGACAGGGGGGAATGAGCAGTTCTTC. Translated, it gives CAWSVETGGNEQFF.

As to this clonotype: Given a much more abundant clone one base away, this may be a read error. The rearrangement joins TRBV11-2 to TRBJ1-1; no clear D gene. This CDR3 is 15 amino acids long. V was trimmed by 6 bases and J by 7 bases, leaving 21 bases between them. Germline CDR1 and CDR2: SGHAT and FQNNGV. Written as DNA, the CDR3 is TGTGCCAGCAGTAAGTCGGCGTATTTGGTCTTTGAAGCTTTCTTT. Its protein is CASSKSAYLVFEAFF.

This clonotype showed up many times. In DNA, the CDR3 is TGTGCCACCAGCAGAGAGCCTACTAGCGGGAGCGCAGGGCAGCAGTTCTTC. Its protein is CATSREPTSGSAGQQFF. The chain joins TRBV15 to TRBJ2-1; 11 nucleotides align to TRBD2. The V segment lost 0 bases and the J segment 11 bases; nucleotides outside the gene matches: 12. Germline V lookup: CDR1 LNHNV, CDR2 YYDKDF (reference sequence). The CDR3 length is 17 residues.

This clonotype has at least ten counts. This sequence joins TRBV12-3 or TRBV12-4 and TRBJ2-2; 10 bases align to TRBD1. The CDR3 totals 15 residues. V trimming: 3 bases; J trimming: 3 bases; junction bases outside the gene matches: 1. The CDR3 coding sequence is TGTGCCAGCAGTTTTGGGACAGGGGACACCGGGGAGCTGTTTTTT. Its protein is CASSFGTGDTGELFF.

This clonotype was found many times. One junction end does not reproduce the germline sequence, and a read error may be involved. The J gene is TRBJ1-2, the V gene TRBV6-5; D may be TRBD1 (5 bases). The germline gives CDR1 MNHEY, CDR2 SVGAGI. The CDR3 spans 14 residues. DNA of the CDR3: TGTGCCAGCAGCTACTACACGGGGGACGATGGCTACACCTTC. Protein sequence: CASSYYTGDDGYTF.

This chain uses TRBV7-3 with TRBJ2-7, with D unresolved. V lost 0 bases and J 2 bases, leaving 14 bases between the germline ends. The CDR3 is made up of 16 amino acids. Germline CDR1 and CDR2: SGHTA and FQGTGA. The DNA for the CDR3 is TGTGCCAGCAGCTTAACAAAGGCAGTCCATCCCTACGAGCAGTACTTC. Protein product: CASSLTKAVHPYEQYF.

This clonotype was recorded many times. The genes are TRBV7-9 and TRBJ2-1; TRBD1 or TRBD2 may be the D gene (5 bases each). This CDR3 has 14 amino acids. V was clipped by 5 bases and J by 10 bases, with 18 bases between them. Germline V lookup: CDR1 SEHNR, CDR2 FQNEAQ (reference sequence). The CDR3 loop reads CASSGNTGTTEQFF. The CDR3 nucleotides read TGTGCCAGCAGCGGAAACACCGGGACCACCGAGCAGTTCTTC.

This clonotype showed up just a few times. The CDR3 DNA follows: TGTGCCAGCAGCCCCATGACAGGGAATCAGCCCCAGTACTTC. Its translation is CASSPMTGNQPQYF. This chain connects TRBV7-2 to TRBJ2-5; 7 bases fit TRBD1. CDR3 length: 14 amino acids. V shed 5 bases and J 9 bases; nucleotides not matched to a gene: 12. Germline-derived CDR1 and CDR2 are SGHTA and FQGNSA. Supplemented by reference TRBV7-2 and TRBJ2-5, the full variable domain reads GAGVSQSPSNKVTEKGKDVELRCDPISGHTALYWYRQSLGQGLEFLIYFQGNSAPDKSGLPSDRFSAERTGGSVSTLTIQRTQQEDSAVYLCASSPMTGNQPQYFGPGTRLLVL.

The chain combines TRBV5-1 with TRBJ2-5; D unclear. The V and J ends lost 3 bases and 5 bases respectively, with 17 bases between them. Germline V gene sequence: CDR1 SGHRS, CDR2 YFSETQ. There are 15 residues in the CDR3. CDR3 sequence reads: CASSSRTTPLETQYF. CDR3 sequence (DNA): TGCGCCAGCAGCTCCCGCACGACCCCCTTGGAGACCCAGTACTTC.

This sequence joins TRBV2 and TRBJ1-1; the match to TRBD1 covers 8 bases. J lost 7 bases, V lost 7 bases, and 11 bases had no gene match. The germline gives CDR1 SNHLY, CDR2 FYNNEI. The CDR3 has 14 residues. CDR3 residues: CASTTGGLYFEAFF. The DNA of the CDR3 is TGTGCCAGCACCACAGGGGGGCTCTACTTTGAAGCTTTCTTT.

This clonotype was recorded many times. The CDR3 sequence is CASSSGGGRELFF. CDR3 DNA: TGTGCCAGCAGCTCGGGAGGCGGCAGGGAGCTGTTTTTT. The V call is TRBV11-3, the J call TRBJ2-2; TRBD2 matches 7 bases. Trimming removed 4 bases from V and 9 bases from J; junction bases left unmatched: 5. Germline-derived CDR1 and CDR2 are SGHNT and YENEEA. The CDR3 sequence is 13 residues long.

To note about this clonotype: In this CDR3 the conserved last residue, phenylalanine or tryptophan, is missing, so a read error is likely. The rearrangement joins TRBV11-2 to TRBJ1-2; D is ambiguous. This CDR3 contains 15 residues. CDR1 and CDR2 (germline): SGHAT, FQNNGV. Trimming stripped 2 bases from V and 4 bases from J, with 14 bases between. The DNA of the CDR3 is TGTGCCAGCAGCTTAATGGACGTCCCCGGCTATGGCTACACCCTT. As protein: CASSLMDVPGYGYTL.

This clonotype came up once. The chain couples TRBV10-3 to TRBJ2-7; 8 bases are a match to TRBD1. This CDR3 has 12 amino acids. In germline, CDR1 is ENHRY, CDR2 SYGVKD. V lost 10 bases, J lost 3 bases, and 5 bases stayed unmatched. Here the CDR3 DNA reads TGTGCCACTAGGACAGGGATCTACGAGCAGTACTTC. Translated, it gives CATRTGIYEQYF.

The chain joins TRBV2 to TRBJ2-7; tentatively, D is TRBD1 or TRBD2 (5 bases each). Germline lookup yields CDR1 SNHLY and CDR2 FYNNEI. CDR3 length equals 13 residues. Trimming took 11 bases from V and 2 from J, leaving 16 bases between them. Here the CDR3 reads CARDGTGTYEQYF. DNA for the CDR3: TGTGCCCGCGACGGGACGGGTACCTACGAGCAGTACTTC.

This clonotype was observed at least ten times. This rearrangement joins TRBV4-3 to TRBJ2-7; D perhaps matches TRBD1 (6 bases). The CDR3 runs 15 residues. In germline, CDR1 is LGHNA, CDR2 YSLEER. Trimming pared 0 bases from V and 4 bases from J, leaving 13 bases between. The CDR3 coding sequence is TGCGCCAGCAGCCAAGATCAGGGACACTATTACGAGCAGTACTTC. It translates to CASSQDQGHYYEQYF.